This entry lists 19 T cell receptor beta chains sequenced from one sample in a study of T cell clonality in common variable immunodeficiency. Notes on the study in general: Reportedly, TCR beta sequences from common variable immunodeficiency showed fewer deletions and N-nucleotide insertions.

Which antigens these TCRs recognize remains unknown. Using immunoSEQ multiplex PCR, the repertoire was profiled, and TCRdb retains in-frame clones only, with some absent. The table records more than 35,000 clones without singletons, the ten largest covering 5.5% to 7%. What was sequenced was peripheral blood mononuclear cells. These receptor sequences come from a human donor with common variable immunodeficiency.

This clone was recorded a few times. Coverage ceases 3 residues before the CDR3 finishes, and the germline J gene fills in the end. The chain recombines TRBV30 with TRBJ1-2, with TRBD1 matching 8 bases. This CDR3 contains 15 residues. Germline CDR1 and CDR2: GTSNPN and SVGIG (reference sequence). J was trimmed by 6 bases and V by 0 bases; bases with no gene match: 9. The CDR3 here is CAWSVLGAGGNGYTF. The CDR3 DNA, read in part, is TGTGCCTGGAGTGTACTAGGGGCAGGGGGCAATGGC.

This clone was observed at least ten times. The sequenced fragment ends 3 residues before the CDR3 boundary, so the rest is inferred from the germline J gene. The chain couples TRBV7-2 to TRBJ1-2; 8 bases match TRBD1. CDR3 size: 13 residues. Germline CDR1 is SGHTA and CDR2 is FQGNSA. V lost 4 bases and J lost 7; bases outside the gene matches: 5. The CDR3 DNA, read in part, is TGTGCCAGCAGCTCGGACAGGGTGTCTGGC. This encodes CASSSDRVSG. The entire CDR3 protein reads CASSSDRVSGYTF. Drawing the rest from reference TRBV7-2 and TRBJ1-2, the complete variable domain is GAGVSQSPSNKVTEKGKDVELRCDPISGHTALYWYRQSLGQGLEFLIYFQGNSAPDKSGLPSDRFSAERTGGSVSTLTIQRTQQEDSAVYLCASSSDRVSGYTFGSGTRLTVV.

Ten or more counts support this clone. The read falls 3 residues short of the CDR3 end, and the missing part is taken from the germline J gene. The rearrangement uses TRBV5-1 and TRBJ2-3; no definite D call. Germline-derived CDR1 and CDR2 are SGHRS and YFSETQ. Trimming removed 0 bases from V and 0 bases from J, with 17 bases in between. This CDR3 region has 18 residues. The CDR3 loop reads CASSLGSGGQASTDTQYF. CDR3 DNA, as far as it was read: TGCGCCAGCAGCTTGGGCTCCGGTGGTCAGGCTAGCACAGATACG. Based on the CDR3 plus reference TRBV5-1 and TRBJ2-3, the full variable domain is KAGVTQTPRYLIKTRGQQVTLSCSPISGHRSVSWYQQTPGQGLQFLFEYFSETQRNKGNFPGRFSGRQFSNSRSEMNVSTLELGDSALYLCASSLGSGGQASTDTQYFGPGTRLTVL.

This clone was detected many times. The read terminates 3 residues ahead of where the CDR3 ends, so the germline J gene completes it. This chain connects TRBV20-1 to TRBJ2-1, with 7 positions matching TRBD1. V shed 6 bases, J shed 0 bases, and the junction held 11 bases outside the gene matches. Germline values: CDR1 DFQATT, CDR2 SNEGSKA (reference sequence). The CDR3 sequence is 16 residues long. This CDR3 is CSASKGASNSYNEQFF. The CDR3 bases that were read are TGCAGTGCCTCCAAGGGGGCCTCAAACTCCTACAATGAG.

This clone was recorded at least ten times. Sequencing ends 3 residues short of the CDR3 end; the germline J gene provides the rest. The J gene is TRBJ1-1, the V gene TRBV5-1; maybe TRBD1 (5 bases). Germline lookup yields CDR1 SGHRS and CDR2 YFSETQ. The CDR3 extends over 15 amino acids. The V end lost 2 bases, the J end lost 3 bases, and 14 bases lay between the germline ends. CDR3 in amino acids: CASSLLRVKDTEAFF. Partial CDR3 DNA: TGCGCCAGCAGCTTACTCAGGGTTAAAGACACTGAA.

There are a few counts of this clone. The CDR3 extends 3 residues past the end of the read, so its final part is completed from the germline J gene. The V call is TRBV7-2, the J call TRBJ1-6; possibly TRBD1 for D (6 bases). Germline-derived CDR1 and CDR2 are SGHTA and FQGNSA. V dropped 6 bases and J dropped 6 bases, with 12 bases sitting between them. The CDR3 totals 14 residues. CDR3 protein: CASRDGQRNSPLHF. The covered CDR3 bases are TGTGCCAGCAGGGACGGACAGCGTAATTCACCC.

This clone was observed a handful of times. The read halts 3 residues ahead of the CDR3 end, with the missing end drawn from the germline J gene. The V gene is TRBV30, the J gene TRBJ1-6; D gene uncertain. V was pared by 0 bases and J by 8 bases, with 14 bases between. The CDR3 is 15 residues long. From germline, CDR1 is GTSNPN and CDR2 SVGIG (reference sequence). The CDR3 protein is CAWSVQTASDSPLHF. CDR3 DNA (partial): TGTGCCTGGAGTGTACAAACCGCCAGTGATTCACCC. The complete variable domain, with remaining parts taken from reference TRBV30 and TRBJ1-6, reads SQTIHQWPATLVQPVGSPLSLECTVEGTSNPNLYWYRQAAGRGLQLLFYSVGIGQISSEVPQNLSASRPQDRQFILSSKKLLLSDSGFYLCAWSVQTASDSPLHFGNGTRLTVT.

In regard to this clone: Read coverage stops 3 residues before the CDR3 terminus; the germline J gene supplies the remainder. The rearrangement joins TRBV6-2 or TRBV6-3 to TRBJ1-5; tentatively, D is TRBD1 (6 bases). The ends were cut back, 7 bases at V and 2 bases at J, with 18 bases in the middle. Germline CDR1 reads MNHEY; CDR2 reads SVGEGT. The CDR3 runs to 16 residues. CDR3 amino acids: CASTQRGGLGNQPQHF. The part of the CDR3 DNA that was read is TGTGCCAGCACCCAAAGAGGGGGTCTTGGCAATCAGCCC.

This clone has a handful of counts. The read terminates 3 residues ahead of where the CDR3 ends, so the germline J gene completes it. The chain recombines TRBV6-2 or TRBV6-3 with TRBJ2-3; TRBD1 is a possible D gene (5 bases). The CDR3 is 15 amino acids. The germline gives CDR1 MNHEY, CDR2 SVGEGT. V lost 2 bases, J lost 6 bases, and 15 bases lay in between. This chain's CDR3 is CASSYGADLGDTQYF. The part of the CDR3 DNA that was read is TGTGCCAGCAGTTACGGGGCGGACCTGGGGGATACG.

Note on this clone: The CDR3 end lies 3 residues beyond the end of the read and is filled in from the germline J gene. This chain uses TRBV5-5 with TRBJ2-7; possibly TRBD1 for D (6 bases). Germline loops: CDR1 SGHKS, CDR2 YYEKEE (reference sequence). Trimming removed 1 base from V and 2 bases from J, with 13 bases in between. The CDR3 is 15 amino acids. The sequenced part of the CDR3 DNA is TGTGCCAGCAGCTTGTATCCAGACAGGACCTACGAG. Encoded protein: CASSLYPDRTYE. The whole CDR3 protein is CASSLYPDRTYEQYF.

This clone was recorded a few times. The covered CDR3 bases are TGTGCCAGCAGCTCACGACTCGGGGGGAACACTGAA. It translates to CASSSRLGGNTE. The full-length CDR3 reads as CASSSRLGGNTEAFF. The chain employs TRBV7-9 and TRBJ1-1; weak D call: TRBD1 (5 bases). The sequence runs out 3 residues before the end of the CDR3; the remainder is reconstructed from the germline J gene. The germline gives CDR1 SEHNR, CDR2 FQNEAQ (reference sequence). V was clipped by 4 bases and J by 1 base, with 13 bases between them. This CDR3 contains 15 residues. The variable domain in full, with the rest retrieved from reference TRBV7-9 and TRBJ1-1, is DTGVSQNPRHKITKRGQNVTFRCDPISEHNRLYWYRQTLGQGPEFLTYFQNEAQLEKSRLLSDRFSAERPKGSFSTLEIQRTEQGDSAMYLCASSSRLGGNTEAFFGQGTRLTVV.

The sample holds many counts of this clone. Read coverage stops 3 residues before the CDR3 terminus; the germline J gene supplies the remainder. The V call is TRBV2, the J call TRBJ2-5; 9 nucleotides agree with TRBD1. Unmatched junction bases numbered 13, after V lost 6 bases and J lost 5 bases. CDR3 size: 16 residues. Germline CDR1 and CDR2: SNHLY and FYNNEI. The covered CDR3 bases are TGTGCCAGCAGGAAGTTGGGGACAGGGAAGGAGGAGACC. It specifies CASRKLGTGKEET. The complete CDR3 sequence is CASRKLGTGKEETQYF.

This clone came up many times. Sequencing ends 3 residues short of the CDR3 end; the germline J gene provides the rest. The V gene is TRBV5-5, the J gene TRBJ2-7; possibly TRBD1 for D (5 bases). This CDR3 contains 13 residues. Germline CDR1 SGHKS, CDR2 YYEKEE (reference sequence). The germline V and J ends were trimmed by 0 bases and 5 bases, with 9 bases remaining between them. CDR3 amino acids: CASSLVYRHEQYF. The DNA read from the CDR3 is TGTGCCAGCAGCTTGGTGTACAGGCACGAG.

This clone was counted many times. The CDR3 is cut off 3 residues early in the read; its end comes from the germline J gene. J is TRBJ2-2 and V is TRBV18, with D unclear. Germline values: CDR1 KGHSH, CDR2 LQKENI. The CDR3 is 14 residues long. V was shortened by 2 bases and J by 0 bases, with 4 bases between the two germline ends. The CDR3 loop reads CASSPSTNTGELFF. The part of the CDR3 DNA that was read is TGTGCCAGCTCACCATCTACGAACACCGGGGAG.

Points on this clone: The read terminates 3 residues before the CDR3 end, so the remaining end is supplied by the germline J gene. The rearrangement uses TRBV10-2 and TRBJ2-3; no clear D gene. V gave up 7 bases and J gave up 2 bases, with 13 bases separating them. This CDR3 is 14 amino acids long. Looked up from germline, CDR1 is WSHSY and CDR2 is SAAADI. CDR3 residues: CASTPLVSTDTQYF. The sequenced CDR3 bases are TGCGCCAGCACCCCCCTAGTATCCACAGATACG.

The table lists this clone with a few counts. Coverage ceases 3 residues before the CDR3 finishes, and the germline J gene fills in the end. V gene TRBV7-9 combines with J gene TRBJ1-4; D call uncertain. Per germline, CDR1 SEHNR and CDR2 FQNEAQ (reference sequence). V lost 7 bases to trimming and J lost 7 bases, with 13 bases between them. The CDR3 runs to 13 residues. The DNA read from the CDR3 is TGTGCCAGCACCCCGTCCGGGGTTGAAAAA. Translation gives CASTPSGVEK. The whole CDR3 region reads CASTPSGVEKLFF.

This clone came up a few times. The CDR3 end lies 3 residues beyond the end of the read and is filled in from the germline J gene. The chain couples TRBV6-2 or TRBV6-3 to TRBJ2-3, with 8 bases that match TRBD2. Trimming at V came to 2 bases and at J to 7 bases, leaving 8 bases not matched to a gene. Germline V gene lookup returns CDR1 MNHEY and CDR2 SVGEGT. The CDR3 is made up of 15 amino acids. The CDR3: CASSYDVAGGNTQYF. CDR3 DNA (partial): TGTGCCAGCAGTTACGACGTCGCGGGGGGCAATACG.

Ten or more counts support this clone. CDR3: CSARAGSGAYEQYF. CDR3 DNA (partial): TGCAGTGCTAGAGCGGGTAGCGGGGCCTACGAG. The J gene is TRBJ2-7, the V gene TRBV20-1; 8 nucleotides agree with TRBD2. The read ends 3 residues early relative to the CDR3; the germline J gene fills the gap. V shed 1 base, J shed 2 bases, and the junction held 4 bases outside the gene matches. Germline V gene data show CDR1 as DFQATT and CDR2 as SNEGSKA (reference sequence). This CDR3 is built from 14 residues.

Concerning this clone: The read gets to within 3 residues of the CDR3 end, and the germline J gene fills in the rest. The gene calls are TRBV10-3 and TRBJ2-5; weak D call: TRBD1 (5 bases). Germline assignment: CDR1 ENHRY and CDR2 SYGVKD. V lost 8 bases, J lost 2 bases, and 9 bases lay in between. The CDR3 totals 12 residues. This CDR3 is CAIATGQETQYF. Incomplete CDR3 DNA: TGTGCCATCGCTACAGGACAAGAGACC.